This T cell receptor (beta chain) derives from a study of Graves' ophthalmopathy and Graves' hyperthyroidism. Trimming pared 5 bases from V and 4 bases from J, leaving 11 bases between. Germline assignment: CDR1 SGHVS and CDR2 FNYEAQ. The CDR3 has 13 residues. This clonotype was observed at least ten times. Other autoimmune diseases, uncontrolled infections, pregnancy or lactation led to the exclusion of patients. Diagnosis was based on clinical symptoms, serum thyroxine, TRAb, thyroid ultrasound and orbital computed tomography. Amplification targeted the TCR beta CDR3 regions, with RNA transcripts as the source material. In the first round, RT-PCR was carried out with HTBI primers, and a multiplex PCR formed the second round. From the multiplex PCR reads, TCRdb called clonotypes with MiXCR, one entry per CDR3 protein. Of 350,000 or so distinct CDR3 sequences in the sample, roughly 17% are singletons; the top ten hold more than 9%.

V is TRBV7-6 and J is TRBJ2-5; no definite D call. The TCR sequence derives from an adult man with Graves' ophthalmopathy. Specimen: peripheral blood. The CDR3 loop is CASSQGRSETQYF. DNA of the CDR3: TGTGCCAGCAGCCAAGGAAGGTCAGAGACCCAGTACTTC.